These 11 T cell receptor beta chains share one sample of origin, sequenced in a study of Ad26.COV2.S vaccination and SARS-CoV-2 variants. The method was immunoSEQ multiplex PCR; TCRdb's version includes in-frame clones alone and lacks a portion of them. The sample records fewer than 500,000 clones, 90% being singletons. The treatment here: some 20 received Ad26.COV2.S at low or high dose, single or two shots; 5 received placebo; per-sample allocation not given. Repertoires come from day 63 after the first vaccine or placebo injection. Specimen: peripheral blood, collected in a trial of Ad26.COV2.S vaccine versus placebo. The receptors shown here come from a person between 18 and 60 years old who received the Ad26.COV2.S COVID-19 vaccine or a placebo.

The J gene is TRBJ2-7, the V gene TRBV14; TRBD2 matches at 7 bases. CDR1 SGHDN and CDR2 FVKESK come from the germline V gene. The CDR3 is made up of 14 amino acids. V gave up 1 base and J gave up 6 bases; unmatched junction bases: 6. The CDR3 DNA reads TGTGCCAGCAGCCAAGCGGGAGGTCTGGGCGAGCAGTACTTC. Amino acid sequence: CASSQAGGLGEQYF.

V is TRBV11-2 and J is TRBJ2-7, with D perhaps matching TRBD2 (6 bases). V lost 5 bases, J lost 6 bases, and 14 bases lay in between. This CDR3 has 13 amino acids. Germline V gene lookup returns CDR1 SGHAT and CDR2 FQNNGV. The CDR3 region has the DNA TGTGCCAGCAGCCCCCCCGGGGGTATCGAGCAGTACTTC. Its protein product is CASSPPGGIEQYF.

The chain joins TRBV9 to TRBJ2-1, with D perhaps assigned TRBD1 or TRBD2 (5 bases each). The CDR3 extends over 14 amino acids. Per germline, CDR1 SGDLS and CDR2 YYNGEE. V was cut by 4 bases and J by 6 bases, with 14 bases left in between. Written as DNA, the CDR3 is TGTGCCAGCAGCACACGGGGCGGAAGCAATGAGCAGTTCTTC. Translated, it gives CASSTRGGSNEQFF.

This rearrangement joins TRBV18 to TRBJ2-7; D is perhaps TRBD2 (6 bases). The CDR3 is 16 amino acids. V lost 3 bases, J lost 7 bases, and 22 bases lay in between. Per the germline V gene, CDR1 is KGHSH and CDR2 is LQKENI. The CDR3 loop is CASSPRPAGILWEQYF. The CDR3 bases are TGTGCCAGCTCACCTCGACCGGCGGGAATACTGTGGGAGCAGTACTTC.

The chain links TRBV10-1 to TRBJ2-7; 9 nucleotides match TRBD2. The CDR3 has 15 amino acids. CDR1 is WNHNN, CDR2 SYGVQD, per germline (reference sequence). Trimming removed 9 bases from V and 5 bases from J; junction bases left unmatched: 14. The CDR3 bases are TGCGCCAGAGCTTGGGCGGGAGGGCCTTTCGACGAGCAGTACTTC. Translated, it gives CARAWAGGPFDEQYF.

The rearrangement links TRBV5-1 to TRBJ1-1; the match to TRBD1 covers 7 bases. V shed 4 bases and J 0 bases; nucleotides not matched to a gene: 3. Germline V gives CDR1 SGHRS, CDR2 YFSETQ. The CDR3 has 14 residues. The CDR3 here is CASSTGTVNTEAFF. DNA for the CDR3: TGCGCCAGCAGCACCGGGACAGTGAACACTGAAGCTTTCTTT.

V is TRBV5-5 and J is TRBJ2-1; the match to TRBD1 covers 9 bases. CDR1 and CDR2 (germline): SGHKS, YYEKEE (reference sequence). The CDR3 covers 16 residues. J lost 7 bases, V lost 4 bases, and 12 bases had no gene match. The CDR3 DNA reads as TGTGCCAGCAGCCCCCCTCAACAGGGGGCCACGAATGAGCAGTTCTTC. Encoded protein: CASSPPQQGATNEQFF.

The J gene is TRBJ1-4, the V gene TRBV10-3; the D gene is possibly TRBD1 (5 bases). V was cut by 3 bases and J by 13 bases, with 18 bases left in between. CDR1 is ENHRY and CDR2 is SYGVKD in the germline V gene. The CDR3 consists of 14 residues. The CDR3 reads CAISDPDSPGGLFF. CDR3 in DNA: TGTGCCATCAGTGACCCCGACTCCCCGGGGGGACTGTTTTTT.

The gene calls are TRBV7-2 and TRBJ2-3; D remains unclear. Germline CDR1 and CDR2: SGHTA and FQGNSA. V was shortened by 1 base and J by 4 bases, with 12 bases between the two germline ends. The CDR3 sequence is 15 residues long. The CDR3 sequence is CASSLDHTAADTQYF. For the CDR3, the DNA is TGTGCCAGCAGCTTAGATCATACGGCAGCAGATACGCAGTATTTT.

The CDR3 loop is CASGWTGGGTHSGANVLTF. The CDR3 DNA follows: TGTGCTAGTGGTTGGACAGGGGGCGGTACACACTCTGGGGCCAACGTCCTGACTTTC. The chain joins TRBV12-5 to TRBJ2-6; 11 bases are shared with TRBD1. The J segment lost 0 bases and the V segment lost 4 bases, leaving 8 bases of the junction unmatched. This CDR3 has 19 residues. Germline-derived CDR1 and CDR2 are LGHNT and FRNRAP.

The count of this clone is one. The V gene is TRBV4-1, the J gene TRBJ2-7; TRBD2 is a possible D gene (5 bases). V was cut by 8 bases and J by 1 base, with 9 bases left in between. The CDR3 has 12 residues. Germline CDR1 reads MGHRA; CDR2 reads YSYEKL. CDR3 DNA sequence: TGCGCCAGCGGGAGCGGATCCTACGAGCAGTACTTC. Translated: CASGSGSYEQYF.